These 23 T cell receptor beta chains were sequenced from one sample in a study of blood T cell repertoires in COVID-19. Assay used: immunoSEQ multiplex PCR; TCRdb lists only in-frame clones, some missing. The sample records under 250,000 clones, under 90% being singletons. The sequencing input was PBMCs or T cells enriched from blood (not recorded which). The receptor source for this set is a woman in her sixties or seventies who had recovered from COVID-19.

The chain uses TRBV10-3 and TRBJ2-3, with D perhaps TRBD2 (6 bases). This CDR3 comprises 14 residues. Germline CDR1 is ENHRY and CDR2 is SYGVKD. V lost 4 bases and J lost 0, with 8 bases in between. The CDR3 region has the DNA TGTGCCATCAGTGGGACTACCAGCACAGATACGCAGTATTTT. Residues: CAISGTTSTDTQYF.

This chain links TRBV7-2 with TRBJ2-3; 11 nucleotides line up with TRBD2. This CDR3 is 13 amino acids long. Germline V gene sequence: CDR1 SGHTA, CDR2 FQGNSA. The V segment lost 7 bases and the J segment 7 bases; nucleotides outside the gene matches: 4. CDR3 nucleotides: TGTGCCAGCACCCCGACTAGCGGGAATACGCAGTATTTT. This translates into CASTPTSGNTQYF.

This clone was detected a few times. V and J are TRBV29-1 and TRBJ2-3, with a tentative D call TRBD1 (6 bases). CDR1 and CDR2 from the germline V gene are SQVTM and ANQGSEA. Trimming took off 7 bases at V and 0 bases at J, with 17 bases between the two ends. CDR3 length: 15 amino acids. This CDR3 is CSAQTQGTSTDTQYF. The CDR3 DNA follows: TGCAGCGCCCAGACACAGGGAACCAGCACAGATACGCAGTATTTT.

In its sample, this clone was seen once. CDR3 protein: CASSFAATGFEQYF. Here the CDR3 DNA reads TGTGCCAGCAGCTTCGCGGCAACAGGGTTCGAGCAGTACTTC. The chain uses TRBV11-1 and TRBJ2-7; TRBD1 is a possible D gene (6 bases). The V and J ends lost 3 bases and 6 bases respectively, with 15 bases between them. The CDR3 sequence is 14 residues long. Per the germline V gene, CDR1 is SGHAT and CDR2 is FQDESV (reference sequence).

V usage is TRBV7-6 and J usage is TRBJ1-6; D not resolved. CDR1 and CDR2 (germline): SGHVS, FNYEAQ. This CDR3 region has 15 residues. The germline V and J ends were trimmed by 4 bases and 0 bases, with 7 bases remaining between them. CDR3 sequence reads: CASSSLNSYNSPLHF. DNA for the CDR3: TGTGCCAGCAGCTCTTTAAACTCCTATAATTCACCCCTCCACTTT.

V usage is TRBV2 and J usage is TRBJ1-2; TRBD1 matches at 7 bases. The CDR3 sequence is 12 residues long. The V gene end was trimmed by 8 bases and the J gene end by 4 bases; junction bases not matched to a gene: 4. Germline CDR1 and CDR2: SNHLY and FYNNEI. CDR3 sequence reads: CASGQAIYGYTF. CDR3 coding DNA: TGTGCCAGCGGACAGGCCATCTATGGCTACACCTTC.

The chain couples TRBV7-2 to TRBJ1-4, with TRBD1 matching 9 bases. Germline CDR1 and CDR2: SGHTA and FQGNSA. After removal of 5 bases from V and 7 bases from J, the junction contained 5 bases not matched to a gene. The CDR3 length is 14 residues. CDR3 in amino acids: CASSTGTGSEKLFF. DNA for the CDR3: TGTGCCAGCAGCACCGGGACAGGGAGTGAAAAACTGTTTTTT.

The rearrangement joins TRBV7-9 to TRBJ1-4; a possible D gene is TRBD1 (5 bases). The V and J ends lost 4 bases and 6 bases respectively, with 21 bases between them. The CDR3 totals 17 residues. The germline gives CDR1 SEHNR, CDR2 FQNEAQ (reference sequence). The CDR3: CASSSPGWGEGDEKLFF. The CDR3 DNA is TGTGCCAGCAGCTCTCCAGGGTGGGGCGAAGGAGATGAAAAACTGTTTTTT.

The chain employs TRBV25-1 and TRBJ2-2, with TRBD1 as a possible D gene (6 bases). V lost 6 bases, J lost 6 bases, and 17 bases lay in between. CDR1 and CDR2 from the germline V gene are MGHDK and SYGVNS. The CDR3 is 15 amino acids. The CDR3 bases are TGTGCCAGCAGCCTAGCCGGGACAATGTCCGGGGAGCTGTTTTTT. Protein product: CASSLAGTMSGELFF.

As regards this clone: At the DNA level, this CDR3 is encoded by other sequences in the same sample as well. The V gene is TRBV6-5, the J gene TRBJ1-6, with 7 bases lining up with TRBD1. CDR1 is MNHEY, CDR2 SVGAGI, per germline. The length of the CDR3 is 15 residues. Losses at the gene ends were 5 bases for V and 8 bases for J; bases not matched to a gene: 9. The CDR3: CASSPRTGGDSPLHF. The DNA of the CDR3 is TGTGCCAGCAGTCCCCGGACAGGAGGAGATTCACCCCTCCACTTT.

The genes are TRBV24-1 and TRBJ2-5; a possible D gene is TRBD1 (5 bases). The CDR3 sequence is 11 residues long. The V end was cut by 12 bases, the J end by 3 bases, with 10 bases between. Germline-derived CDR1 and CDR2 are KGHDR and SFDVKD. The CDR3 nucleotides are TGTGCCCCAGAAGGGGAAGAGACCCAGTACTTC. This encodes CAPEGEETQYF.

The chain is built from TRBV3-1 (or the pseudogene TRBV3-2) and TRBJ2-3; TRBD2 agrees at 9 bases. CDR3 length equals 16 residues. Germline trimming cut 0 bases from V and 6 bases from J; bases unmatched to any gene: 7. Germline V gene lookup returns CDR1 LGHDT and CDR2 YNNKEL (reference sequence). The CDR3 DNA reads as TGTGCCAGCAGCCAAGATCTAGCGGGGAGGGGGGATACGCAGTATTTT. Translated, it gives CASSQDLAGRGDTQYF.

The chain is built from TRBV7-2 and TRBJ2-5, with D perhaps TRBD2 (5 bases). V dropped 0 bases and J dropped 5 bases, with 7 bases sitting between them. Germline CDR1 SGHTA, CDR2 FQGNSA. The CDR3 is 13 residues long. This CDR3 reads CASSLAGGETQYF. The CDR3 DNA follows: TGTGCCAGCAGCTTAGCAGGCGGGGAGACCCAGTACTTC. The whole variable domain, remainder taken from reference TRBV7-2 and TRBJ2-5, is GAGVSQSPSNKVTEKGKDVELRCDPISGHTALYWYRQSLGQGLEFLIYFQGNSAPDKSGLPSDRFSAERTGGSVSTLTIQRTQQEDSAVYLCASSLAGGETQYFGPGTRLLVL.

The chain joins TRBV10-3 to TRBJ2-5, with 7 nucleotides matching TRBD2. CDR1 is ENHRY and CDR2 is SYGVKD in the germline V gene. This CDR3 has 13 residues. V was pared by 6 bases and J by 5 bases, with 6 bases of the junction left unmatched. CDR3 sequence: CAIRGAGLETQYF. DNA for the CDR3: TGTGCCATCAGGGGAGCGGGACTCGAGACCCAGTACTTC.

This chain links TRBV6-1 with TRBJ1-2, with a tentative D call TRBD1 (5 bases). The V gene lost 0 bases and the J gene lost 5 bases, with 16 bases spanning the gap. Germline lookup yields CDR1 MNHNS and CDR2 SASEGT. This CDR3 contains 16 residues. The CDR3 coding sequence is TGTGCCAGCAGTGAAGCGCTTGGCAGGGAGGGATATGGCTACACCTTC. As protein: CASSEALGREGYGYTF.

For this clone: A read error may account for a junction end that differs from germline. The chain uses TRBV7-9 and TRBJ1-2, with no clear D. The CDR3 runs 12 residues. From germline, CDR1 is SEHNR and CDR2 FQNEAQ (reference sequence). Written as DNA, the CDR3 is TGTGCCAGCAGCTTAGACGGCCAGCGAGTGTCCTTC. Amino acids: CASSLDGQRVSF. The whole variable domain, filled in from reference TRBV7-9 and TRBJ1-2, reads DTGVSQNPRHKITKRGQNVTFRCDPISEHNRLYWYRQTLGQGPEFLTYFQNEAQLEKSRLLSDRFSAERPKGSFSTLEIQRTEQGDSAMYLCASSLDGQRVSFGSGTRLTVV.

The count of this clone is one. This chain connects TRBV20-1 to TRBJ2-7; TRBD2 aligns across 8 bases. Losses at the gene ends were 3 bases for V and 0 bases for J; bases not matched to a gene: 13. The CDR3 has 17 amino acids. Germline V lookup: CDR1 DFQATT, CDR2 SNEGSKA (reference sequence). The CDR3 loop reads CSASSRDAGLGSYEQYF. CDR3 in DNA: TGCAGTGCTAGTTCCCGGGACGCGGGACTAGGCTCCTACGAGCAGTACTTC.

The chain couples TRBV19 to TRBJ2-7, with 9 positions matching TRBD1. Germline CDR1 and CDR2: LNHDA and SQIVND (reference sequence). J was trimmed by 6 bases and V by 6 bases; bases with no gene match: 12. This CDR3 has 15 residues. For the CDR3, the DNA is TGTGCCAGTAGAGGGACAGGGAAGGGGGCAAGCGAGCAGTACTTC. Protein sequence: CASRGTGKGASEQYF.

This clone occurred once. Here the CDR3 reads CASQSGQGGTNEKLFF. The CDR3 coding sequence is TGTGCCAGCCAATCCGGACAGGGAGGAACTAATGAAAAACTGTTTTTT. J is TRBJ1-4 and V is TRBV19; 8 bases are a match to TRBD1. CDR1 is LNHDA, CDR2 SQIVND, per germline (reference sequence). J gave up 1 base and V 9 bases, and 10 bases lay outside the gene matches. This CDR3 contains 16 residues.

This chain connects TRBV7-9 to TRBJ1-5; 11 positions match TRBD1. CDR3 length equals 15 residues. V dropped 5 bases and J dropped 9; count of bases not matched to a gene: 9. The germline gives CDR1 SEHNR, CDR2 FQNEAQ (reference sequence). As DNA, the CDR3 is TGTGCCAGCAGCCCCCAGGGACAGGGGGTTCGGCCCCAGCATTTT. It yields the protein CASSPQGQGVRPQHF.

This CDR3 is CASSGAPGHQETQYF. The CDR3, as DNA: TGCGCCAGCAGCGGCGCCCCGGGACATCAAGAGACCCAGTACTTC. This sequence joins TRBV5-1 and TRBJ2-5; D possibly corresponds to TRBD1 (6 bases). The germline gives CDR1 SGHRS, CDR2 YFSETQ. The CDR3 spans 15 residues. V shed 4 bases and J shed 2 bases, with 15 bases lying between them.

The genes are TRBV7-8 and TRBJ1-1; the match to TRBD1 covers 8 bases. CDR1 and CDR2 from the germline V gene are SGHVS and FQNEAQ. CDR3 length equals 13 residues. The trim removed 5 bases at V and 11 bases at J, leaving 10 bases unmatched. The CDR3, as DNA: TGTGCCAGCAGCCGGACGGACAGGGTCTTTGCTTTCTTT. Translating gives CASSRTDRVFAFF. Together with reference TRBV7-8 and TRBJ1-1, the CDR3 gives the full variable domain: GAGVSQSPRYKVAKRGQDVALRCDPISGHVSLFWYQQALGQGPEFLTYFQNEAQLDKSGLPSDRFFAERPEGSVSTLKIQRTQQEDSAVYLCASSRTDRVFAFFGQGTRLTVV.

A single count supports this clone. The chain joins TRBV3-1 (or the pseudogene TRBV3-2) to TRBJ2-7, with 7 bases lining up with TRBD2. From germline, CDR1 is LGHDT and CDR2 YNNKEL (reference sequence). This CDR3 has 16 residues. Trimming at V came to 0 bases and at J to 6 bases, leaving 11 bases not matched to a gene. The CDR3 DNA follows: TGTGCCAGCAGCCAAGACCCTAGGCGGGAGCGGTCCGAGCAGTACTTC. Translating it yields CASSQDPRRERSEQYF.